The entry below gives a single T cell receptor beta chain sequence along with its context. Its antigen is not identified. Some clones are missing from TCRdb's copy, which holds only in-frame ones; the method was immunoSEQ multiplex PCR. Counted here are 110,000 or so clones, 90% to 95% occurring once; the ten biggest clones make up 3.8%. Germline loops: CDR1 MDHEN, CDR2 SYDVKM. V lost 7 bases to trimming and J lost 0 bases, with 12 bases between them. The CDR3 consists of 14 residues. The sequenced cases were selected for having the highest brain T cell transcript signatures. At least one anti-epileptic drug was given before surgery. These data come from a study of brain T cells in children with intractable seizures. Study observations and caveats: Clones missing pre-surgery may reflect undersampling of that blood sample. Viral specificity was inferred only from CDR3 similarity; HCMV serostatus was unknown.

This specimen consisted of peripheral blood, obtained at surgery. The chain employs TRBV28 and TRBJ1-1; perhaps TRBD1 as D (5 bases). This TCR derives from a boy in the first two years of life with hemimegalencephaly and intractable seizures. The CDR3 region has the DNA TGTGCCAGCATCCCCGGGGGGATGAACACTGAAGCTTTCTTT. Translated, it gives CASIPGGMNTEAFF.